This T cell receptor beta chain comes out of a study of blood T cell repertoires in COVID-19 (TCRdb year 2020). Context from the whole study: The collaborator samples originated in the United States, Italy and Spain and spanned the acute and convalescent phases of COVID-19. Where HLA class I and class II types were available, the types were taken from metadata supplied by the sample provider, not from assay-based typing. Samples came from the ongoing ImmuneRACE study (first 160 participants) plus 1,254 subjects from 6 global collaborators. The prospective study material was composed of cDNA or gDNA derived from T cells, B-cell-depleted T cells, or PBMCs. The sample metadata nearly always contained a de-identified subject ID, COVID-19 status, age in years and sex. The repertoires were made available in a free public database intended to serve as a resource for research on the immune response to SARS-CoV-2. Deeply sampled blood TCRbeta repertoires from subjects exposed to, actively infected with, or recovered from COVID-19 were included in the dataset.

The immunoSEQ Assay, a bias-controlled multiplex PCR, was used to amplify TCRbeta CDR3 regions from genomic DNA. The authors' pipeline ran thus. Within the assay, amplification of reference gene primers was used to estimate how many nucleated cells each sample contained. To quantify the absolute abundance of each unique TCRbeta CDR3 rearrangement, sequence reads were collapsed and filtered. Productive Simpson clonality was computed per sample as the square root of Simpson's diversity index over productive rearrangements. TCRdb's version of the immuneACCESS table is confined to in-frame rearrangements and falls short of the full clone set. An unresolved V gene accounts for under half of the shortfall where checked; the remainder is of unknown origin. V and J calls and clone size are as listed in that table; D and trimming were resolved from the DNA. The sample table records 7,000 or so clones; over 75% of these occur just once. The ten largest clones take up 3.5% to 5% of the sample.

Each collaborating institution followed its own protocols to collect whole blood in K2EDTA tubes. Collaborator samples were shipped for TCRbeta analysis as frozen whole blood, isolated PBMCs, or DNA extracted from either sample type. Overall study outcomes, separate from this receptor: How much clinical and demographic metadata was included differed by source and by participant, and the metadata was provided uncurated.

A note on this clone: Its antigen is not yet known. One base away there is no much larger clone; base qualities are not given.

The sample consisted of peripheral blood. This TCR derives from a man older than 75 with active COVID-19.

Here is the DNA: TGCGCCAGCAGCCGGGGGGCTAGCGGATTCACAGATACGCAGTATTTT. This codes for CASSRGASGFTDTQYF. Recombination connected TRBV4-1 to TRBJ2-3; TRBD2 is perhaps the D gene, given 7 matching bases. Trimming costs V 4 bases and J 2 bases, and their ends lie 16 bases apart. The CDR3 runs 16 amino acids, cysteine and phenylalanine included. Of all the DNA, just the CDR3 is kept, 48 bases in frame from base 1. CDR1 and CDR2 (MGHRA, YSYEKL) derive from the germline V gene.